This entry lists 26 T cell receptor beta chains sequenced from one sample in a study of shared clonotypes between healthy human individuals. Sequencing used immunoSEQ multiplex PCR; TCRdb keeps in-frame clones, though not all of them. The table includes 900,000 to 1,200,000 clones, 70% to 80% detected once. The sample was memory CD4+ T cells from PBMCs. The subset: CD45RA-negative fraction. These receptors were collected from a man aged 18 to 30 in good health. Some clones in this sample may be carry-over from other donors' samples.

The table lists this clone with a count of one. The chain uses TRBV5-1 and TRBJ1-2; TRBD1 agrees at 7 bases. The CDR3 length is 14 residues. In germline, CDR1 is SGHRS, CDR2 YFSETQ. The ends lost 4 bases at V and 8 bases at J; junction bases unmatched: 11. The CDR3 nucleotides are TGCGCCAGCAGCCCGGGACAGTCGGGCGGAGGCTACACCTTC. It codes for CASSPGQSGGGYTF.

A few counts support this clone. This may stem from a read error, because a much larger clone lies one nucleotide away. The sample contains more than one DNA sequence encoding this CDR3. The V and J genes are TRBV30 and TRBJ2-6, with unresolved D. The germline CDR1 and CDR2 sequences are GTSNPN and SVGIG (reference sequence). The CDR3 contains 13 residues. Trimming removed 3 bases at V and 0 bases at J, with 3 bases between. In DNA, the CDR3 is TGTGCCTGGAGGATCTCTGGGGCCAACGTCCTGACTTTC. This encodes CAWRISGANVLTF.

The chain employs TRBV6-1 and TRBJ1-2, with D possibly being TRBD1 (5 bases). This CDR3 is 15 amino acids long. The germline CDR1 and CDR2 sequences are MNHNS and SASEGT. The germline V and J ends were trimmed by 3 bases and 1 base, with 12 bases remaining between them. CDR3 sequence: CASSDDRDYNYGYTF. CDR3 nucleotide sequence: TGTGCCAGCAGTGATGACCGGGACTATAACTATGGCTACACCTTC.

The chain recombines TRBV27 with TRBJ2-7; 12 nucleotides match TRBD2. The CDR3 is 17 amino acids. Germline CDR1 reads MNHEY; CDR2 reads SMNVEV (reference sequence). The J segment lost 6 bases and the V segment lost 5 bases, leaving 14 bases of the junction unmatched. The CDR3 DNA reads TGTGCCAGCAGTCCGGTGGGGCTAGCGGGAGGGCCGCTCGAGCAGTACTTC. Translated, it gives CASSPVGLAGGPLEQYF.

This clone was picked up a small number of times. The chain carries TRBV4-2 and TRBJ1-1, with TRBD1 as a possible D gene (5 bases). Germline lookup yields CDR1 LGHNA and CDR2 YNFKEQ. Trimming cost V 0 bases and J 1 base, with 12 bases left between them. The CDR3 length is 16 residues. For the CDR3, the DNA is TGTGCCAGCAGCCAAGATAGCTGGGGGGGGAACACTGAAGCTTTCTTT. Its translation: CASSQDSWGGNTEAFF.

A note on this clone: Germline and junction disagree at one end, which may indicate a read error. V and J are TRBV6-1 and TRBJ2-1; 7 positions match TRBD2. Germline V gene sequence: CDR1 MNHNS, CDR2 SASEGT. This CDR3 has 11 amino acids. The CDR3 is CSLAAYNEQFF. In DNA form, the CDR3 reads TGCTCCCTAGCGGCTTACAATGAGCAGTTCTTC.

This chain connects TRBV28 to TRBJ1-3; no definite D call. Germline V gene data show CDR1 as MDHEN and CDR2 as SYDVKM. This CDR3 is built from 17 residues. With 6 bases removed from V and 4 bases from J, the gap between germline ends came to 22 bases. The CDR3 DNA follows: TGTGCCAGCAGACCATTCCCCTCCGGGATCAGGGGAAACACCATATATTTT. It codes for CASRPFPSGIRGNTIYF.

This rearrangement joins TRBV7-2 to TRBJ2-7, with D unresolved. Trimming stripped 2 bases from V and 6 bases from J, with 5 bases between. Germline lookup yields CDR1 SGHTA and CDR2 FQGNSA. The CDR3 has 11 amino acids. CDR3 protein: CASSLFLEQYF. CDR3 nucleotides: TGTGCCAGCAGCTTATTTCTCGAGCAGTACTTC.

The chain carries TRBV7-2 and TRBJ2-5; the D gene is possibly TRBD1 (6 bases). Germline CDR1 is SGHTA and CDR2 is FQGNSA. The germline V and J ends were trimmed by 5 bases and 5 bases, with 9 bases remaining between them. The CDR3 is made up of 12 amino acids. The CDR3 region is CASSQGLETQYF. The DNA for the CDR3 is TGTGCCAGCAGCCAGGGGTTGGAGACCCAGTACTTC.

This chain links TRBV5-1 with TRBJ1-2; possible D gene TRBD1, 6 bases. Germline CDR1 and CDR2: SGHRS and YFSETQ. The CDR3 consists of 13 residues. Trimming cost V 6 bases and J 4 bases, with 13 bases left between them. CDR3 in DNA: TGCGCCAGCAAATTGGGACAAGCCTATGGCTACACCTTC. It codes for CASKLGQAYGYTF.

The chain has TRBV30 and TRBJ2-7; a possible D gene is TRBD2 (6 bases). The V gene's germline CDR1 is GTSNPN and CDR2 SVGIG (reference sequence). V lost 3 bases to trimming and J lost 1 base, with 10 bases between them. The length of the CDR3 is 13 residues. CDR3 bases: TGTGCCTGGAGAAGGACTACATCCTACGAGCAGTACTTC. Translation gives CAWRRTTSYEQYF. Full variable domain (outside the CDR3, taken from reference TRBV30 and TRBJ2-7): SQTIHQWPATLVQPVGSPLSLECTVEGTSNPNLYWYRQAAGRGLQLLFYSVGIGQISSEVPQNLSASRPQDRQFILSSKKLLLSDSGFYLCAWRRTTSYEQYFGPGTRLTVT.

The V and J genes are TRBV4-3 and TRBJ1-2, with unresolved D. The CDR3 sequence is 15 residues long. Germline CDR1 reads LGHNA; CDR2 reads YSLEER. Between the trimmed V and J ends, which lost 0 bases and 5 bases, there was a span of 13 bases. The CDR3 DNA follows: TGCGCCAGCAGCCAAGAGGTGGGCAGGTATTATGGCTACACCTTC. Encoded protein: CASSQEVGRYYGYTF.

The chain has TRBV7-9 and TRBJ2-3; TRBD2 matches at 11 bases. V shed 5 bases, J shed 4 bases, and the junction held 8 bases outside the gene matches. The CDR3 is 16 amino acids. CDR1 is SEHNR, CDR2 FQNEAQ, per germline (reference sequence). CDR3 in DNA: TGTGCCAGCAGCCCACGACTAGCGGGGTCGGCAGATACGCAGTATTTT. It yields the protein CASSPRLAGSADTQYF.

The chain employs TRBV28 and TRBJ2-7; no definite D call. Germline V CDR1 and CDR2: MDHEN, SYDVKM. V was pared by 5 bases and J by 0 bases, with 11 bases between. The CDR3 runs to 14 residues. The CDR3 loop reads CASSISISSYEQYF. The CDR3 bases are TGTGCCAGCAGTATTTCTATCAGCTCCTACGAGCAGTACTTC.

V usage is TRBV7-3 and J usage is TRBJ2-3; no definite D call. The germline gives CDR1 SGHTA, CDR2 FQGTGA. This CDR3 is 14 amino acids long. The ends were cut back, 1 base at V and 1 base at J, with 6 bases in the middle. Written as DNA, the CDR3 is TGTGCCAGCAGCTTAATAGGCGGCACAGATACGCAGTATTTT. Encoded protein: CASSLIGGTDTQYF.

This clone appeared a few times. A single base is all that separates this from a far larger clone, so a read error is likely. Different DNA sequences within this sample yield the same CDR3. The chain employs TRBV5-1 and TRBJ1-1, with TRBD1 matching 7 bases. Germline values: CDR1 SGHRS, CDR2 YFSETQ. The CDR3 is 14 amino acids. V shed 4 bases and J 5 bases; nucleotides not matched to a gene: 8. The DNA for the CDR3 is TGCGCCAGCAGCGCCCGGGACAGTAATACTGAAGCTTTCTTT. This translates into CASSARDSNTEAFF. Based on the CDR3 plus reference TRBV5-1 and TRBJ1-1, the full variable domain is KAGVTQTPRYLIKTRGQQVTLSCSPISGHRSVSWYQQTPGQGLQFLFEYFSETQRNKGNFPGRFSGRQFSNSRSEMNVSTLELGDSALYLCASSARDSNTEAFFGQGTRLTVV.

This clone has only a few counts. The rearrangement links TRBV12-5 to TRBJ2-2, with D maybe TRBD1 (6 bases). Trimming pared 0 bases from V and 5 bases from J, leaving 10 bases between. This CDR3 region has 15 residues. The germline V gene has CDR1 LGHNT and CDR2 FRNRAP. The CDR3 protein is CASGLVVGGTGELFF. The CDR3 DNA reads as TGTGCTAGTGGTTTGGTAGTAGGGGGAACCGGGGAGCTGTTTTTT.

This clone has at least ten counts. The chain is built from TRBV28 and TRBJ2-5; no reliable D call. V was shortened by 6 bases and J by 7 bases, with 15 bases between the two germline ends. This CDR3 has 13 amino acids. In germline, CDR1 is MDHEN, CDR2 SYDVKM. CDR3 DNA: TGTGCCAGCAGCCTTACCACTCCGGGGACCCAGTACTTC. Its translation is CASSLTTPGTQYF.

CDR3 sequence reads: CATSRDQGSSGNTIYF. Here the CDR3 DNA reads TGTGCCACCAGCAGAGATCAGGGCTCATCTGGAAACACCATATATTTT. The gene calls are TRBV15 and TRBJ1-3, with TRBD1 as a possible D gene (5 bases). This CDR3 contains 16 residues. Germline CDR1 reads LNHNV; CDR2 reads YYDKDF (reference sequence). V lost 0 bases and J lost 1, with 10 bases in between.

The CDR3 nucleotides read TGTGCCAGCAGCCTGCGGACAGGGGGCTTGAACACTGAAGCTTTCTTT. Translation gives CASSLRTGGLNTEAFF. The chain uses TRBV7-8 and TRBJ1-1; 11 bases agree with TRBD1. Trimming at V came to 5 bases and at J to 0 bases, leaving 5 bases not matched to a gene. CDR1 is SGHVS, CDR2 FQNEAQ, per germline. The length of the CDR3 is 16 residues.

This rearrangement joins TRBV29-1 to TRBJ2-1; 10 positions agree with TRBD1. The CDR3 length is 14 residues. Per germline, CDR1 SQVTM and CDR2 ANQGSEA. Trimming at V came to 7 bases and at J to 3 bases, leaving 6 bases not matched to a gene. CDR3 loop: CSGSRDRGYNEQFF. The CDR3 region has the DNA TGCAGCGGCAGCCGGGACAGGGGCTACAATGAGCAGTTCTTC.

This chain links TRBV7-9 with TRBJ2-2; 9 positions match TRBD1. V lost 5 bases and J lost 2; bases outside the gene matches: 6. The CDR3 extends over 16 amino acids. CDR1 and CDR2 from the germline V gene are SEHNR and FQNEAQ (reference sequence). CDR3 coding DNA: TGTGCCAGCAGCCCACGGACAGGGGTAAACACCGGGGAGCTGTTTTTT. It translates to CASSPRTGVNTGELFF. Filled out from reference TRBV7-9 and TRBJ2-2, the complete variable domain reads DTGVSQNPRHKITKRGQNVTFRCDPISEHNRLYWYRQTLGQGPEFLTYFQNEAQLEKSRLLSDRFSAERPKGSFSTLEIQRTEQGDSAMYLCASSPRTGVNTGELFFGEGSRLTVL.

The chain carries TRBV7-8 and TRBJ1-2; unclear D gene. V lost 2 bases, J lost 2 bases, and 9 bases lay in between. Germline V lookup: CDR1 SGHVS, CDR2 FQNEAQ. The CDR3 is 14 residues long. The CDR3 region is CASSLSELNYGYTF. For the CDR3, the DNA is TGTGCCAGCAGCTTATCTGAGCTAAACTATGGCTACACCTTC.

This clone showed up just a few times. The CDR3 sequence is CASSQDLLRRTNEKLFF. CDR3 coding DNA: TGCGCCAGCAGCCAAGACCTCCTAAGGAGAACTAATGAAAAACTGTTTTTT. The J gene is TRBJ1-4, the V gene TRBV4-3; unclear D gene. Germline loops: CDR1 LGHNA, CDR2 YSLEER. This CDR3 has 17 amino acids. Trimming removed 0 bases at V and 1 base at J, with 12 bases between.

The sample holds a few counts of this clone. V is TRBV5-6 and J is TRBJ1-1, with 7 bases lining up with TRBD1. The CDR3 has 14 amino acids. From germline, CDR1 is SGHDT and CDR2 YYEEEE. V dropped 2 bases and J dropped 0; count of bases not matched to a gene: 1. The CDR3 coding sequence is TGTGCCAGCAGCTTCACAGGGGTGAACACTGAAGCTTTCTTT. It translates to CASSFTGVNTEAFF.

This clone came up once. The sample carries other DNA sequences with the same CDR3. The rearrangement joins TRBV7-9 to TRBJ2-2; no definite D call. CDR3 size: 13 residues. Trimming cost V 5 bases and J 1 base, with 5 bases left between them. Germline values: CDR1 SEHNR, CDR2 FQNEAQ (reference sequence). The CDR3 DNA sequence: TGTGCCAGCAGCGCGCAGAACACCGGGGAGCTGTTTTTT. Protein sequence: CASSAQNTGELFF. The full variable domain, its missing parts supplied by reference TRBV7-9 and TRBJ2-2, is DTGVSQNPRHKITKRGQNVTFRCDPISEHNRLYWYRQTLGQGPEFLTYFQNEAQLEKSRLLSDRFSAERPKGSFSTLEIQRTEQGDSAMYLCASSAQNTGELFFGEGSRLTVL.